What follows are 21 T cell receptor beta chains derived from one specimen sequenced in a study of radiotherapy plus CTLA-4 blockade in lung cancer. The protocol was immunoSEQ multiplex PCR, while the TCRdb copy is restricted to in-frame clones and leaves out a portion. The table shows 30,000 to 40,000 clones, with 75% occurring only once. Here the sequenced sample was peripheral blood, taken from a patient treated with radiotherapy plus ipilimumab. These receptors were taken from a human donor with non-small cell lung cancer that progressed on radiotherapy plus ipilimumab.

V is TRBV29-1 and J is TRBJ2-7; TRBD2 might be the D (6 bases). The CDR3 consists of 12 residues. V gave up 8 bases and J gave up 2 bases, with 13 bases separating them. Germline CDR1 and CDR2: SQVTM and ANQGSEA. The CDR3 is CSPTGETYEQYF. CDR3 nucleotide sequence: TGCAGCCCAACGGGGGAAACCTACGAGCAGTACTTC.

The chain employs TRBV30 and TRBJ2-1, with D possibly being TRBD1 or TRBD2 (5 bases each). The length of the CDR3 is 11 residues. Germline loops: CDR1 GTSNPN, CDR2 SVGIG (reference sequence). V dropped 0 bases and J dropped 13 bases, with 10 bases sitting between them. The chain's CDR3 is CAWSVMGPQFF. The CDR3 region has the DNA TGTGCCTGGAGTGTAATGGGACCCCAGTTCTTC. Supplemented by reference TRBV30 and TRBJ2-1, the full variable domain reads SQTIHQWPATLVQPVGSPLSLECTVEGTSNPNLYWYRQAAGRGLQLLFYSVGIGQISSEVPQNLSASRPQDRQFILSSKKLLLSDSGFYLCAWSVMGPQFFGPGTRLTVL.

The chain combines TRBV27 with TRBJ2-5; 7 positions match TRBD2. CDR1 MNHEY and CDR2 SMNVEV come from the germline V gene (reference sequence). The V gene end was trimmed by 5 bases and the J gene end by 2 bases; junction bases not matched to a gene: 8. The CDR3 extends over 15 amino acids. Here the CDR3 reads CASSNGLVGQETQYF. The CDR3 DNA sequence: TGTGCCAGCAGTAATGGACTAGTGGGACAAGAGACCCAGTACTTC.

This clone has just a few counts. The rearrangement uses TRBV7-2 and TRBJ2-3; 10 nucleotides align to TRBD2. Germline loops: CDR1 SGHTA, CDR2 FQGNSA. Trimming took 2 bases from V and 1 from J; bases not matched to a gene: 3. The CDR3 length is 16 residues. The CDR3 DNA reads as TGTGCCAGCAGCTTATTAGCGGGGGGACGCACAGATACGCAGTATTTT. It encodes CASSLLAGGRTDTQYF.

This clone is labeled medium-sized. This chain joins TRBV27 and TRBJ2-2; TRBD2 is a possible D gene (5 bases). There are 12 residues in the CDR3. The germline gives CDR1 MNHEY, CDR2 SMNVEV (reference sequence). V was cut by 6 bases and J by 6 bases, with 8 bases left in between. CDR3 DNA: TGTGCCAGCAGGCTACTAGCCGGGGAGCTGTTTTTT. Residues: CASRLLAGELFF.

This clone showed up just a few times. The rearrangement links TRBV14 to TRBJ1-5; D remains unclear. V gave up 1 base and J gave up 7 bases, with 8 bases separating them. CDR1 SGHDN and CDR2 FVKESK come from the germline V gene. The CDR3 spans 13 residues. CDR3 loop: CASSQGAGQPQHF. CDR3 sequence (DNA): TGTGCCAGCAGCCAAGGGGCTGGGCAGCCCCAGCATTTT.

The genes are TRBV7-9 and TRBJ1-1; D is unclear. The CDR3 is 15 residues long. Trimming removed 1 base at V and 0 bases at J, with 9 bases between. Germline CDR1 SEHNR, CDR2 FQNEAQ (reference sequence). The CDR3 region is CASSLGRLLNTEAFF. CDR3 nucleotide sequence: TGTGCCAGCAGCTTAGGCCGGTTGTTGAACACTGAAGCTTTCTTT.

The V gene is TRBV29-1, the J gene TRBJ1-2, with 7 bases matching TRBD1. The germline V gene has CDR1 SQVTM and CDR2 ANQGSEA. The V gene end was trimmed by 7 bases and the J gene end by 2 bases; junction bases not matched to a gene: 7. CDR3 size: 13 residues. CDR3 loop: CSDTTTGNYGYTF. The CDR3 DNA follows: TGCAGCGACACTACGACAGGGAACTATGGCTACACCTTC.

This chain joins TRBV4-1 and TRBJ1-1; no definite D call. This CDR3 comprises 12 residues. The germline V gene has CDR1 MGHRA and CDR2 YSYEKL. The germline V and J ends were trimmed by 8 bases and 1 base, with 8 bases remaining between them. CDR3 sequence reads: CASALGNTEAFF. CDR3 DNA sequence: TGCGCCAGCGCGCTGGGGAACACTGAAGCTTTCTTT.

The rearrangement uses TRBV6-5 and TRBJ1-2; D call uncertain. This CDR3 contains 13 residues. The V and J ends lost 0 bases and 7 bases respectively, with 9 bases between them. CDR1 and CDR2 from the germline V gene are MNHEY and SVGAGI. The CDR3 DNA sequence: TGTGCCAGCAGTTACTCGATCGGACGTGGCTACACCTTC. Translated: CASSYSIGRGYTF.

CDR3 bases: TGTGCCAGCAGTCTACTAGCGGGAGGAGGCGAGCAGTACTTC. As protein: CASSLLAGGGEQYF. V gene TRBV27 combines with J gene TRBJ2-7; 12 nucleotides align to TRBD2. J was trimmed by 6 bases and V by 5 bases; bases with no gene match: 5. This CDR3 comprises 14 residues. The V gene's germline CDR1 is MNHEY and CDR2 SMNVEV (reference sequence).

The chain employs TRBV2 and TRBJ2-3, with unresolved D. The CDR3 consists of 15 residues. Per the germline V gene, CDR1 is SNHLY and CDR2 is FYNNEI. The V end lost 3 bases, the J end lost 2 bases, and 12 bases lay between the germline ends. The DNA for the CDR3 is TGTGCCAGCAGTGAGGGCCGGCTCACCACAGATACGCAGTATTTT. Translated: CASSEGRLTTDTQYF.

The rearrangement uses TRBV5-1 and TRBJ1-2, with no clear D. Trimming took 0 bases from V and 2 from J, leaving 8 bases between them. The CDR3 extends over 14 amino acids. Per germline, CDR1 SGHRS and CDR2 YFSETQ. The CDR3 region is CASSLEGRNYGYTF. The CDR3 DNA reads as TGCGCCAGCAGCTTGGAGGGTCGGAACTATGGCTACACCTTC.

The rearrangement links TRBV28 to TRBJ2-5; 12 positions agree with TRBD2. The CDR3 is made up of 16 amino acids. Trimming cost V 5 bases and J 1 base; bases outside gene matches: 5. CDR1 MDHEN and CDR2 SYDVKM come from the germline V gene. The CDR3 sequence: CASSPRTSGAQETQYF. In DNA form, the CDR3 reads TGTGCCAGCAGTCCCCGGACTAGCGGGGCCCAAGAGACCCAGTACTTC.

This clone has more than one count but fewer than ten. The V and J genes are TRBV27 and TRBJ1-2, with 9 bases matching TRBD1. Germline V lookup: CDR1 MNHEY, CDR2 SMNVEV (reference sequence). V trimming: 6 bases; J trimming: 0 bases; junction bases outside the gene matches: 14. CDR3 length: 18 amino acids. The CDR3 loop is CASRPYIGTGSSNYGYTF. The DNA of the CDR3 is TGTGCCAGCAGACCCTACATCGGGACAGGGTCCTCTAACTATGGCTACACCTTC.

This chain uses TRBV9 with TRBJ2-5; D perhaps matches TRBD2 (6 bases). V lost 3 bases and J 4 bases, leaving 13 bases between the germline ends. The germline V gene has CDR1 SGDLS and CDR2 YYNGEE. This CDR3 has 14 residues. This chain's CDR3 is CASSAVGGRETQYF. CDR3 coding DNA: TGTGCCAGCAGCGCGGTCGGGGGAAGAGAGACCCAGTACTTC.

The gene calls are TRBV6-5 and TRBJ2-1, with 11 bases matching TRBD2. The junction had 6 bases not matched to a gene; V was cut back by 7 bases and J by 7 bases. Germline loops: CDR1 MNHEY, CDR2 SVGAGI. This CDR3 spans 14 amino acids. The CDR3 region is CASMSASGGNEQFF. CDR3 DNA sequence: TGTGCCAGCATGAGCGCTAGCGGGGGGAATGAGCAGTTCTTC.

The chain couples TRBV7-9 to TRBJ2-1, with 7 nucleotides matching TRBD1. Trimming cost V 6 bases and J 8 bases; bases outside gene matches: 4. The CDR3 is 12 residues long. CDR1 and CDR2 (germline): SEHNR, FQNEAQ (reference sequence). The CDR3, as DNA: TGTGCCAGCAGTTCTGACAGGGATGAGCAGTTCTTC. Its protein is CASSSDRDEQFF.

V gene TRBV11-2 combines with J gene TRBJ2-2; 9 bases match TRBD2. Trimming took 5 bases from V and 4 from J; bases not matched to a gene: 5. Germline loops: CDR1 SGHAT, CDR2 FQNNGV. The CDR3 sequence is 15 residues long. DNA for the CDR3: TGTGCCAGCAGCCGCGGGGGGGCAAGCACCGGGGAGCTGTTTTTT. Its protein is CASSRGGASTGELFF.

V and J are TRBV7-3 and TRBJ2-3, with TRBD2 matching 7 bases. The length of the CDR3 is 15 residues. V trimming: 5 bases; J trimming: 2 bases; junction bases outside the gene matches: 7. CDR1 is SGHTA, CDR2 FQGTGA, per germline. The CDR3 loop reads CASSPGGVATDTQYF. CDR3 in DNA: TGTGCCAGCAGCCCTGGGGGGGTGGCCACAGATACGCAGTATTTT.

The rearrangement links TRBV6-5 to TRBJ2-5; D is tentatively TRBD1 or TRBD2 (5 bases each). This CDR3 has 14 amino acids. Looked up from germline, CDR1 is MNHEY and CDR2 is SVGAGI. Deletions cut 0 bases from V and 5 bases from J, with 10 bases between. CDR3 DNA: TGTGCCAGCAGTTACTCGGGACCCCCGGAGACCCAGTACTTC. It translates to CASSYSGPPETQYF.